This TCR beta chain was identified in a study of blood T cell repertoires in COVID-19. Study background: T cells, B-cell-depleted T cells, or PBMCs supplied cDNA or gDNA.

Per the study methods: Amplification of reference gene primers was used by the study to estimate nucleated cell counts. TCRdb keeps only in-frame clones here, not all; method: immunoSEQ multiplex PCR. V and J calls and clone size are those listed in that table; D and trimming were worked out from the DNA. The sample lists under 80,000 clones; 88% were seen once. Trimming took off 1 base at V and 1 base at J, with 5 bases between the two ends. This CDR3 contains 14 residues. Germline V CDR1 and CDR2: SGHTA, FQGNSA. This chain uses TRBV7-2 with TRBJ1-3, with no clear D. Material: peripheral blood. The TCR comes from a human donor in a cohort sampled during active COVID-19. The CDR3 DNA is TGTGCCAGCAGCTTAGGCCAGTCTGGAAACACCATATATTTT. The encoded protein is CASSLGQSGNTIYF.